This passage covers 4 T cell receptor beta chains from one sample sequenced in a study of T cell repertoires in cytomegalovirus infection. Each CDR3 protein is one row after TCRdb ran MiXCR on the reads. The sample gives fewer than 200,000 distinct CDR3 sequences, under 15% of which show up once; 25% to 30% is in the top ten. The sample taken for sequencing was PBMCs. The receptors come from a human donor in good health (CMV status not recorded). Some clones in this sample may be carry-over from other donors' samples.

This clonotype was seen only a few times. This chain links TRBV28 with TRBJ1-1; 7 nucleotides align to TRBD1. The CDR3 loop spans 11 amino acids. Per germline, CDR1 MDHEN and CDR2 SYDVKM. The J segment lost 12 bases and the V segment lost 3 bases, leaving 4 bases of the junction unmatched. CDR3 loop: CASSFLTGTFF. In DNA, the CDR3 is TGTGCCAGCAGTTTTCTGACAGGGACTTTCTTT. Together with reference TRBV28 and TRBJ1-1, the CDR3 gives the full variable domain: DVKVTQSSRYLVKRTGEKVFLECVQDMDHENMFWYRQDPGLGLRLIYFSYDVKMKEKGDIPEGYSVSREKKERFSLILESASTNQTSMYLCASSFLTGTFFGQGTRLTVV.

Many counts were recorded for this clonotype. The chain carries TRBV18 and TRBJ1-3; D not certain. The CDR3 spans 14 residues. Per germline, CDR1 KGHSH and CDR2 LQKENI. The V gene lost 5 bases and the J gene lost 6 bases, with 14 bases spanning the gap. In nucleotides, the CDR3 is TGTGCCAGCTCATCCCTTGACACCCCAAACACCATATATTTT. Its protein is CASSSLDTPNTIYF.

The chain uses TRBV12-3 or TRBV12-4 and TRBJ2-5; D might be TRBD1 (5 bases). Trimming removed 4 bases at V and 4 bases at J, with 16 bases between. The CDR3 length is 15 residues. Here the CDR3 reads CASSSLQVRRETQYF. The CDR3 nucleotides read TGTGCCAGCAGTTCGTTACAGGTTCGGCGAGAGACCCAGTACTTC.

The chain recombines TRBV24-1 with TRBJ1-1; D not resolved. CDR1 and CDR2 from the germline V gene are KGHDR and SFDVKD. The CDR3 is made up of 13 amino acids. V was trimmed by 3 bases and J by 2 bases, leaving 6 bases between them. DNA of the CDR3: TGTGCCACCAGTGATGAACGTAACACTGAAGCTTTCTTT. Amino acids: CATSDERNTEAFF.